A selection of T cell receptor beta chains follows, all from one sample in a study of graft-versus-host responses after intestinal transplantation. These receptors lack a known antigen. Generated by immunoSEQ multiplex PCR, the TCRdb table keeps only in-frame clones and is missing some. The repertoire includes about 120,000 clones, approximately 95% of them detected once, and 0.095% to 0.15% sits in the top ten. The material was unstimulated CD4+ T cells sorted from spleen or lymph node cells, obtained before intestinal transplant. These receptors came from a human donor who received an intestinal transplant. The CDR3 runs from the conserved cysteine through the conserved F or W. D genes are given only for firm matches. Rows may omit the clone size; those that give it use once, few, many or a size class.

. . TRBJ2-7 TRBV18 CASSTTLVGTSYEQYF TGTGCCAGCTCAACGACCTTGGTAGGCACCTCCTACGAGCAGTACTTC
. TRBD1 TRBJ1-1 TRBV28 CASSPADRTTEAFF TGTGCCAGCAGTCCAGCGGACAGGACCACTGAAGCTTTCTTT
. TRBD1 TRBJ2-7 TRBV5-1 CASSQGQGLGEQYF TGCGCCAGCAGCCAAGGACAGGGGTTGGGCGAGCAGTACTTC
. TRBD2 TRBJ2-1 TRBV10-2 CASTLSGFNEQFF TGCGCCAGCACCCTTAGCGGGTTTAATGAGCAGTTCTTC
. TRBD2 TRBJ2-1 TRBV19 CASSYRLAGENEQFF TGTGCCAGTAGCTACCGACTAGCGGGAGAAAATGAGCAGTTCTTC
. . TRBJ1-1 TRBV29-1 CSVDSAAEQGNTEAFF TGCAGCGTTGATTCCGCTGCAGAACAAGGGAACACTGAAGCTTTCTTT
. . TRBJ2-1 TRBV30 CAWSSPGGPVQFF TGTGCCTGGAGTTCGCCAGGCGGGCCCGTGCAGTTCTTC
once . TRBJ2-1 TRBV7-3 CASSSRARDEQFF TGTGCCAGCAGTTCTCGTGCTCGTGATGAGCAGTTCTTC
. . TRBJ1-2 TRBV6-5 CASIGPNYGYTF TGTGCCAGCATCGGACCGAACTATGGCTACACCTTC
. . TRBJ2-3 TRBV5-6 CASSEHGDFTQYF TGTGCCAGCAGCGAGCACGGGGACTTTACGCAGTATTTT
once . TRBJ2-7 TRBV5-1 CASSLAGGVYEQYF TGCGCCAGCAGCTTGGCAGGGGGGGTCTACGAGCAGTACTTC
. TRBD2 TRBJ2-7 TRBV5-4 CASSLTSGTDEQYF TGTGCCAGCAGCTTGACTAGCGGGACGGACGAGCAGTACTTC
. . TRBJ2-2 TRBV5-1 CASSLEGSFTGELFF TGCGCCAGCAGCTTGGAGGGGTCCTTCACCGGGGAGCTGTTTTTT
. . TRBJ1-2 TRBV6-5 CAISRDGNYGYTF TGTGCCATTTCGAGGGACGGCAACTATGGCTACACCTTC
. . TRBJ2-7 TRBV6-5 CASSLGYEQYF TGTGCCAGCAGTCTGGGCTACGAGCAGTACTTC
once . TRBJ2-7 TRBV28 CASSLPEGRYEQYF TGTGCCAGCAGTTTACCGGAGGGGAGGTACGAGCAGTACTTC
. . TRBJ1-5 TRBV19 CASSQNSNQPQHF TGTGCCAGTTCTCAGAATAGCAATCAGCCCCAGCATTTT
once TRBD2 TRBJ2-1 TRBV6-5 CASSYDSGSSYNEQFF TGTGCCAGCAGTTATGATAGCGGGAGCTCCTACAATGAGCAGTTCTTC
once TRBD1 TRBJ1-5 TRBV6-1 CASSGTGWQPQHF TGTGCCAGCAGTGGGACAGGGTGGCAGCCCCAGCATTTT
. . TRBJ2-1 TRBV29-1 CSVSSSSYNEQFF TGCAGCGTTTCCTCAAGCTCCTACAATGAGCAGTTCTTC
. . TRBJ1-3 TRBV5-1 CASSSGQTSSGNTIYF TGCGCCAGCAGCTCAGGACAGACTAGCTCTGGAAACACCATATATTTT
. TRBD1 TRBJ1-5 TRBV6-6 CASSARTGVSNQPQHF TGTGCCAGCAGTGCACGGACAGGGGTTAGCAATCAGCCCCAGCATTTT
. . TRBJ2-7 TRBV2 CAVTGSSYEQYF TGTGCCGTAACAGGCTCCTCCTACGAGCAGTACTTC
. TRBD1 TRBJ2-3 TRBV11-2 CASSAQGAYYTDTQYF TGTGCCAGCAGCGCTCAGGGGGCCTACTACACAGATACGCAGTATTTT
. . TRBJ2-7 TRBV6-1 CASSYLQVPYEQYF TGTGCCAGCAGTTATCTACAGGTTCCCTACGAGCAGTACTTC
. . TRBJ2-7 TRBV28 CASSTTRVYEQYF TGTGCCAGTTCCACCACTAGAGTATACGAGCAGTACTTC
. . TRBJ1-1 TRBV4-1 CASSQERGNTEAFF TGCGCCAGCAGCCAAGAGCGGGGGAATACTGAAGCTTTCTTT
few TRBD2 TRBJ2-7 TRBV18 CASSPTASGSYEQYF TGTGCCAGCTCACCTACGGCTAGCGGCTCCTACGAGCAGTACTTC
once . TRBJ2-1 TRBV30 CAWSRVGLGLFEQFF TGTGCCTGGTCCAGGGTGGGACTTGGGCTATTTGAGCAGTTCTTC
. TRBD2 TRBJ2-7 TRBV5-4 CASSLPPAGVSEQYF TGTGCCAGCAGCTTGCCCCCAGCGGGAGTCTCCGAGCAGTACTTC
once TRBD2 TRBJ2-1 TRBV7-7 CASSYGTSGYNEQFF TGTGCTAGCAGCTATGGGACTAGCGGTTACAATGAGCAGTTCTTC
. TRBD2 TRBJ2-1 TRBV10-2 CASSTSGNYNEQFF TGCGCCAGCAGTACTAGCGGGAATTACAATGAGCAGTTCTTC
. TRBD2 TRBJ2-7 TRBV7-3 CASSPQPGLVYEQYF TGTGCCAGCAGCCCCCAACCGGGACTAGTCTACGAGCAGTACTTC
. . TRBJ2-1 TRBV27 CASSPQQGFWENEQFF TGTGCCAGCAGTCCGCAGCAAGGGTTTTGGGAAAATGAGCAGTTCTTC
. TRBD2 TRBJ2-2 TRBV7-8 CASSLVGGMLAGSTGELFF TGTGCCAGCAGCTTAGTAGGGGGGATGCTAGCGGGAAGCACCGGGGAGCTGTTTTTT
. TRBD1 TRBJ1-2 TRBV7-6 CASSLRGGQGFSGYTF TGTGCCAGCAGTTTACGGGGGGGACAGGGATTTAGTGGCTACACCTTC